The 28 T cell receptor beta chains listed next were all sequenced from one sample in a study of blood T cells in healthy people across ages. For the second PCR, which ran for roughly 6 to 12 cycles, a sample-barcoded 5' primer and a J-beta primer mix were used. TCRdb analysed the 5' RACE reads with MiXCR anew, one entry per CDR3 protein. The sample holds approximately 960,000 distinct CDR3 sequences, just under 30% seen once. These data also formed part of another study, on T cells of mothers and their children.

Material for sequencing was blood. These TCRs come from a woman in her 40s in good health.

The rearrangement joins TRBV10-3 to TRBJ2-7; possible D gene TRBD2, 6 bases. The germline gives CDR1 ENHRY, CDR2 SYGVKD. The CDR3 spans 12 residues. V was shortened by 8 bases and J by 4 bases, with 12 bases between the two germline ends. CDR3 nucleotides: TGTGCCATCGGCGGGGCTCAATACGAGCAGTACTTC. This translates into CAIGGAQYEQYF.

The chain carries TRBV10-3 and TRBJ1-3; TRBD1 is a possible D gene (6 bases). The ends were cut back, 4 bases at V and 4 bases at J, with 11 bases in the middle. The CDR3 length is 14 residues. Germline CDR1 reads ENHRY; CDR2 reads SYGVKD. The CDR3 is CAISGQAQGNTIYF. CDR3 sequence (DNA): TGTGCCATCAGTGGACAGGCCCAAGGAAACACCATATATTTT.

V and J are TRBV4-3 and TRBJ2-3; TRBD2 is a possible D gene (7 bases). The CDR3 contains 14 residues. Germline V gives CDR1 LGHNA, CDR2 YSLEER. The V and J ends lost 4 bases and 8 bases respectively, with 16 bases between them. In nucleotides, the CDR3 is TGCGCCAGCAGCCCGGGACTACGGGGGGCTACGCAGTATTTT. Translating it yields CASSPGLRGATQYF.

This CDR3 is CASRIRGQNQPQHF. In nucleotides, the CDR3 is TGTGCCAGCAGGATCAGGGGGCAAAATCAGCCCCAGCATTTT. The chain carries TRBV27 and TRBJ1-5, with TRBD1 identical over 8 bases. In germline, CDR1 is MNHEY, CDR2 SMNVEV (reference sequence). V lost 6 bases and J lost 4; bases outside the gene matches: 5. The CDR3 runs to 14 residues.

Remarks on this clonotype: A much larger clone sits a single nucleotide away, making a read error possible. The chain links TRBV7-2 to TRBJ2-5, with TRBD2 matching over 13 bases. CDR1 and CDR2 (germline): SGHTA, FQGNSA. Unmatched junction bases numbered 20, after V lost 5 bases and J lost 11 bases. The CDR3 spans 18 residues. The CDR3 here is CASSITRLAGGRGNEQYF. The CDR3 DNA reads as TGTGCCAGCAGCATAACGCGACTAGCGGGGGGCCGGGGAAATGAGCAGTACTTC.

At least ten counts were recorded for this clonotype. The chain employs TRBV4-1 and TRBJ2-7; TRBD1 matches at 8 bases. The CDR3 is made up of 16 amino acids. Germline trimming cut 0 bases from V and 6 bases from J; bases unmatched to any gene: 10. Per germline, CDR1 MGHRA and CDR2 YSYEKL. CDR3 residues: CASSQDPGTGATEQYF. In nucleotides, the CDR3 is TGCGCCAGCAGCCAAGATCCCGGGACAGGTGCTACCGAGCAGTACTTC.

The CDR3 loop reads CASSKPSGRASTDTQYF. The CDR3, as DNA: TGTGCCAGCAGTAAACCTAGCGGGAGGGCTAGCACAGATACGCAGTATTTT. The genes are TRBV6-1 and TRBJ2-3, with 12 bases matching TRBD2. After removal of 5 bases from V and 0 bases from J, the junction contained 6 bases not matched to a gene. From germline, CDR1 is MNHNS and CDR2 SASEGT. The length of the CDR3 is 17 residues.

The sample holds many counts of this clonotype. The rearrangement uses TRBV28 and TRBJ2-7, with D tentatively TRBD2 (6 bases). Germline V gene data show CDR1 as MDHEN and CDR2 as SYDVKM. Trimming stripped 6 bases from V and 4 bases from J, with 10 bases between. This CDR3 contains 12 residues. The CDR3 DNA follows: TGTGCCAGCAGGGGGGAGGCGTACGAGCAGTACTTC. Its protein is CASRGEAYEQYF.

The rearrangement joins TRBV29-1 to TRBJ2-1; the D gene is possibly TRBD2 (5 bases). V was trimmed by 3 bases and J by 8 bases, leaving 14 bases between them. The CDR3 has 13 residues. Germline V CDR1 and CDR2: SQVTM, ANQGSEA. The CDR3 region is CSVDFSEVDEQFF. The DNA of the CDR3 is TGCAGCGTTGATTTTTCGGAGGTGGATGAGCAGTTCTTC.

V is TRBV5-6 and J is TRBJ1-1; tentatively, D is TRBD1 (5 bases). Germline values: CDR1 SGHDT, CDR2 YYEEEE. This CDR3 spans 13 amino acids. Trimming removed 4 bases at V and 10 bases at J, with 17 bases between. CDR3: CASSARSREGAFF. The DNA for the CDR3 is TGTGCCAGCAGCGCGCGATCCAGGGAAGGAGCTTTCTTT. Full variable domain (remainder filled in from reference TRBV5-6 and TRBJ1-1): DAGVTQSPTHLIKTRGQQVTLRCSPKSGHDTVSWYQQALGQGPQFIFQYYEEEERQRGNFPDRFSGHQFPNYSSELNVNALLLGDSALYLCASSARSREGAFFGQGTRLTVV.

The chain joins TRBV30 to TRBJ2-7; no clear D. V lost 1 base and J lost 10, with 11 bases in between. This CDR3 is built from 11 residues. Germline values: CDR1 GTSNPN, CDR2 SVGIG (reference sequence). The CDR3 DNA reads as TGTGCCTGGAGTGAAAGGGTCTATCAGTACTTC. Encoded protein: CAWSERVYQYF.

This clonotype was seen only a few times. J is TRBJ2-7 and V is TRBV28; 8 bases map to TRBD1. The V gene end was trimmed by 6 bases and the J gene end by 2 bases; junction bases not matched to a gene: 3. The CDR3 is made up of 13 amino acids. Germline CDR1 is MDHEN and CDR2 is SYDVKM. The CDR3 loop reads CASRPGGTYEQYF. CDR3 bases: TGTGCCAGCAGACCAGGGGGCACCTACGAGCAGTACTTC.

V gene TRBV12-3 or TRBV12-4 combines with J gene TRBJ2-1, with 9 positions matching TRBD1. The V segment lost 5 bases and the J segment 4 bases; nucleotides outside the gene matches: 9. This CDR3 has 16 amino acids. In nucleotides, the CDR3 is TGTGCCAGCAGTAGTGGACAGGGGATTGGGTACAATGAGCAGTTCTTC. Translated: CASSSGQGIGYNEQFF.

With regard to this clonotype: This clone may be a read error of a much larger clone one base away. V usage is TRBV2 and J usage is TRBJ2-1, with 8 bases aligning to TRBD2. J was trimmed by 13 bases and V by 5 bases; bases with no gene match: 16. This CDR3 is built from 15 residues. CDR1 and CDR2 (germline): SNHLY, FYNNEI. The CDR3 DNA reads TGTGCCAGCAGTACCTTAGCGGGGCGACAAGAGACCCAGTTCTTC. It yields the protein CASSTLAGRQETQFF.

The table lists this clonotype with many counts. The V and J genes are TRBV18 and TRBJ2-5, with D hard to call. The V gene lost 2 bases and the J gene lost 2 bases, with 9 bases spanning the gap. Germline lookup yields CDR1 KGHSH and CDR2 LQKENI. The CDR3 contains 14 residues. The CDR3 DNA follows: TGTGCCAGCTCACCAGGGATTGGGCAAGAGACCCAGTACTTC. Residues: CASSPGIGQETQYF.

With respect to this clonotype: Mismatch with germline at one junction end may stem from a read error. J is TRBJ2-5 and V is TRBV7-7; D not resolved. Germline V gene data show CDR1 as SSHAT and CDR2 as FNYEAQ (reference sequence). This CDR3 has 15 amino acids. In DNA form, the CDR3 reads TGTGCTAGCAGCTTAGAAGGGTTAGAGCAAGAGACCCAGTACTTC. The encoded protein is CASSLEGLEQETQYF.

This clonotype was counted a few times. The chain links TRBV20-1 to TRBJ2-7; TRBD1 might be the D (5 bases). Germline CDR1 and CDR2: DFQATT and SNEGSKA (reference sequence). Trimming cost V 5 bases and J 0 bases, with 14 bases left between them. This CDR3 region has 14 residues. DNA for the CDR3: TGCAGTGCTGAAGCCACAGGTAGCTCCTACGAGCAGTACTTC. Amino acid sequence: CSAEATGSSYEQYF.

This clonotype was counted at least ten times. The chain employs TRBV29-1 and TRBJ2-3; no reliable D call. In germline, CDR1 is SQVTM, CDR2 ANQGSEA. This CDR3 is 11 amino acids long. Trimming left V 6 bases short and J 2 bases short, with 6 bases between. CDR3 sequence: CSVRFTDTQYF. The CDR3 DNA reads TGCAGCGTCCGTTTCACAGATACGCAGTATTTT.

The chain joins TRBV3-1 to TRBJ2-5; D unclear. The CDR3 loop spans 12 amino acids. Trimming took off 2 bases at V and 5 bases at J, with 6 bases between the two ends. Germline CDR1 and CDR2: LGHDT and YNNKEL (reference sequence). Written as DNA, the CDR3 is TGTGCCAGCAGCCAACTAGGGGAGACCCAGTACTTC. Its translation is CASSQLGETQYF.

This rearrangement joins TRBV5-1 to TRBJ1-5; D is possibly TRBD1 (6 bases). Trimming pared 4 bases from V and 0 bases from J, leaving 20 bases between. This CDR3 region has 18 residues. Germline CDR1 is SGHRS and CDR2 is YFSETQ. The CDR3 spells CASSGIRDTSHSNQPQHF. The CDR3, as DNA: TGCGCCAGCAGCGGCATAAGGGACACATCTCATAGCAATCAGCCCCAGCATTTT.

Ten or more counts support this clonotype. The chain carries TRBV9 and TRBJ2-1; D unclear. The V gene's germline CDR1 is SGDLS and CDR2 YYNGEE. V dropped 1 base and J dropped 0 bases, with 8 bases sitting between them. The length of the CDR3 is 15 residues. CDR3 residues: CASSVFQSSYNEQFF. The CDR3 coding sequence is TGTGCCAGCAGCGTATTCCAAAGCTCCTACAATGAGCAGTTCTTC.

Details on this clonotype: A much larger clone differs from this one at a single base, so this may be a read error. The chain recombines TRBV5-4 with TRBJ2-6, with 7 bases identical to TRBD1. Germline-derived CDR1 and CDR2 are SGHNT and YYREEE (reference sequence). This CDR3 is built from 13 residues. CDR3 nucleotide sequence: TGTACCAGCAGACAGGGTGGGGCCAACGTCCTGACTTTC. It translates to CTSRQGGANVLTF. Based on the CDR3 plus reference TRBV5-4 and TRBJ2-6, the full variable domain is ETGVTQSPTHLIKTRGQQVTLRCSSQSGHNTVSWYQQALGQGPQFIFQYYREEENGRGNFPPRFSGLQFPNYSSELNVNALELDDSALYLCTSRQGGANVLTFGAGSRLTVL.

This clonotype has a count of ten or more. J is TRBJ1-2 and V is TRBV7-6; no clear D. The CDR3 runs 14 residues. Looked up from germline, CDR1 is SGHVS and CDR2 is FNYEAQ. The V gene lost 1 base and the J gene lost 3 bases, with 9 bases spanning the gap. The CDR3 DNA reads TGTGCCAGCAGCTTAGAACAAGGGCACTATGGCTACACCTTC. Its protein is CASSLEQGHYGYTF. The full variable domain, its missing parts supplied by reference TRBV7-6 and TRBJ1-2, is GAGVSQSPRYKVTKRGQDVALRCDPISGHVSLYWYRQALGQGPEFLTYFNYEAQQDKSGLPNDRFSAERPEGSISTLTIQRTEQRDSAMYRCASSLEQGHYGYTFGSGTRLTVV.

This clonotype has a handful of counts. The CDR3 spells CAISEGQSNEKLFF. CDR3 nucleotides: TGTGCCATCAGTGAGGGACAGTCTAATGAAAAACTGTTTTTT. The chain recombines TRBV10-3 with TRBJ1-4; maybe TRBD1 (6 bases). Germline CDR1 reads ENHRY; CDR2 reads SYGVKD. The CDR3 loop spans 14 amino acids. The V gene lost 2 bases and the J gene lost 3 bases, with 7 bases spanning the gap.

Written as DNA, the CDR3 is TGTGCCAGCAGTCCCCTACAGGGATTAACCTACAATGAGCAGTTCTTC. Protein: CASSPLQGLTYNEQFF. The V call is TRBV6-6, the J call TRBJ2-1; tentatively, D is TRBD1 (6 bases). Germline V lookup: CDR1 MNHNY, CDR2 SVGAGI (reference sequence). The CDR3 has 16 residues. Deletions cut 5 bases from V and 2 bases from J, with 16 bases between.

As regards this clonotype: A much larger clone differs from this one at a single base, so this may be a read error. The chain combines TRBV28 with TRBJ2-7; 10 nucleotides align to TRBD1. Germline V gene lookup returns CDR1 MDHEN and CDR2 SYDVKM. V lost 11 bases to trimming and J lost 4 bases; unmatched junction nucleotides: 20. The CDR3 consists of 17 residues. CDR3 DNA: TGTGCCGGCACCCCGCTGACCCTGGACAGGGGGAGGTACGAGCAGTACTTC. Its translation is CAGTPLTLDRGRYEQYF.

This clonotype has just a few counts. This chain connects TRBV28 to TRBJ2-5, with 13 positions matching TRBD2. The CDR3 has 17 residues. After removal of 6 bases from V and 5 bases from J, the junction contained 12 bases not matched to a gene. Germline V lookup: CDR1 MDHEN, CDR2 SYDVKM. This CDR3 reads CASSLNPGLAGSETQYF. The CDR3 DNA reads TGTGCCAGCAGCCTCAACCCGGGACTAGCGGGGTCTGAGACCCAGTACTTC.

V is TRBV25-1 and J is TRBJ1-2, with TRBD1 as a possible D gene (6 bases). Between the trimmed V and J ends, which lost 2 bases and 1 base, there was a span of 14 bases. The CDR3 runs 16 residues. Per the germline V gene, CDR1 is MGHDK and CDR2 is SYGVNS. Here the CDR3 reads CASSEQGLSHNYGYTF. CDR3 coding DNA: TGTGCCAGCAGTGAACAGGGGTTGAGCCATAACTATGGCTACACCTTC.